This TCR beta chain was obtained from a study of regulatory T cells in long-lasting Graves disease. Study conclusions and caveats: Whereas new patients shared about a thousand public clonotypes, persistent patients shared more, at about 2,700. Persistent cases favored TRBV28, TRBJ1-2 and TRBJ2-5.

There are 15 residues in the CDR3. The germline gives CDR1 SGHKS, CDR2 YYEKEE (reference sequence). Investigators prepared the TCR beta libraries by applying iRepertoire HTBI primers and Arm-PCR of CDR3 regions. MiXCR was run by TCRdb on the multiplex PCR reads, yielding one entry per CDR3 protein. The table records around 500,000 distinct CDR3 sequences, about 16% of them present only once. Sample time point: newly diagnosed GD, antithyroid drugs for less than 3 months. Generation of the TCR library employed RNA extracted from PBMCs. A word on this clonotype: Its antigen remains unknown. This likely traces to a read error, being one base from a far larger clone.

This sample also appeared in a second study, on T cells in Graves' hyperthyroidism and ophthalmopathy.

The starting material was peripheral blood mononuclear cells (PBMCs), obtained at new diagnosis, from a patient treated with antithyroid drugs. The receptor was isolated from a woman aged 35-65 years with Graves disease. The V and J genes are TRBV5-5 and TRBJ1-2; D gene ambiguous. The chain's CDR3 is CASSLGRGSDYGHTF. The CDR3 coding sequence is TGTGCCAGCAGCTTAGGACGGGGATCCGACTATGGCCACACCTTC.